What follows is one T cell receptor beta chain and its context. These data are taken from a study of blood T cell repertoires in COVID-19. Across the whole study: T cells, B-cell-depleted T cells, or PBMCs supplied cDNA or gDNA.

Seattle's cohort entered during active infection and was followed longitudinally. The CDR3 totals 14 residues. Germline V lookup: CDR1 KGHSH, CDR2 LQKENI. Trimming removed 5 bases from V and 0 bases from J, with 7 bases in between. Original data processing: Amplification of reference gene primers provided the estimated nucleated cell counts. Produced via immunoSEQ multiplex PCR; TCRdb's table is partial and in-frame only. V and J calls plus clone size are reproduced from that table; the DNA served to infer D and trimming. The sample carries 450,000 or so clones, 89% recorded once. This receptor was taken from a woman aged 40 to 50 with COVID-19, enrolled during active disease. The sequenced sample consisted of peripheral blood. The rearrangement links TRBV18 to TRBJ2-2; tentatively, D is TRBD2 (5 bases). CDR3 sequence reads: CASSWGANTGELFF. The CDR3, as DNA: TGTGCCAGCTCATGGGGAGCGAACACCGGGGAGCTGTTTTTT.